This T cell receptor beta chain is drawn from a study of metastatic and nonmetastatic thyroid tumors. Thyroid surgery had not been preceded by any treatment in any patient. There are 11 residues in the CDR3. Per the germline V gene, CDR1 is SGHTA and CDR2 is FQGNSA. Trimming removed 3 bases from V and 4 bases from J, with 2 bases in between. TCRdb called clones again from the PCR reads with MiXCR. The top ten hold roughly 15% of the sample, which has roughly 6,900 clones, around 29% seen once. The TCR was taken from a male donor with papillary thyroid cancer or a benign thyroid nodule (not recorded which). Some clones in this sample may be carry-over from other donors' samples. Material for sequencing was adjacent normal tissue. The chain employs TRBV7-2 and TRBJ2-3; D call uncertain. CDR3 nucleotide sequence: TGTGCCAGCAGCTTCTCAGATACGCAGTATTTT. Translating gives CASSFSDTQYF.